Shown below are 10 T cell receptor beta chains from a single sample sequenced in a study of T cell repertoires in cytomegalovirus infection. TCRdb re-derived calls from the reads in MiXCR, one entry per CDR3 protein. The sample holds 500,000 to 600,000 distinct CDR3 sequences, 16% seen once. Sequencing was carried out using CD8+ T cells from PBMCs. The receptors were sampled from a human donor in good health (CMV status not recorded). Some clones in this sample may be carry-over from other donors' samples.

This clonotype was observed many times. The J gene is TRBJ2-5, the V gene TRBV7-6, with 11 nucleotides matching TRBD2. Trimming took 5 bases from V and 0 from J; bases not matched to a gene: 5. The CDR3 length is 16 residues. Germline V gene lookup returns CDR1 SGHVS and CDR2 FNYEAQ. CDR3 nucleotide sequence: TGTGCCAGCAGCCCGGGGACTAGCGGATACCAAGAGACCCAGTACTTC. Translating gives CASSPGTSGYQETQYF.

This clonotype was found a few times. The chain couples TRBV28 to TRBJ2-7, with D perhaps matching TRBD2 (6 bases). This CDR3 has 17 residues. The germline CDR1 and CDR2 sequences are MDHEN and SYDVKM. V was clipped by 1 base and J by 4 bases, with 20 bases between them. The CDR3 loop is CASSLLKEEGRNYEQYF. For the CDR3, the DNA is TGTGCCAGCAGTTTATTAAAGGAGGAGGGGAGAAATTACGAGCAGTACTTC.

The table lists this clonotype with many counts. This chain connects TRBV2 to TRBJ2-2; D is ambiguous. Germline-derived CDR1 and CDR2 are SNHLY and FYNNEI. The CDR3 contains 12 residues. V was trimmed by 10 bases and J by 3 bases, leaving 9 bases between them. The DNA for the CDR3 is TGTGCCAACACTAAGGACACCGGGGAGCTGTTTTTT. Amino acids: CANTKDTGELFF.

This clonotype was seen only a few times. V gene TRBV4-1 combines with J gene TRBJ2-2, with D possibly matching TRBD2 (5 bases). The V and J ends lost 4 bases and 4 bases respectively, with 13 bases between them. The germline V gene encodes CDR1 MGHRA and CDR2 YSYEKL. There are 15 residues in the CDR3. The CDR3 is CASSLSRGTTGELFF. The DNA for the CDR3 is TGCGCCAGCAGCCTTTCCCGGGGTACCACCGGGGAGCTGTTTTTT.

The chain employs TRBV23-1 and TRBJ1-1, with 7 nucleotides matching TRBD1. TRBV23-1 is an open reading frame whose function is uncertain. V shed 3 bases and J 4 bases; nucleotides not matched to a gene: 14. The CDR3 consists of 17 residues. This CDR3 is CASSHRGQPTLGTEAFF. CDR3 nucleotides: TGCGCCAGCAGTCATAGGGGACAGCCAACTTTAGGCACTGAAGCTTTCTTT.

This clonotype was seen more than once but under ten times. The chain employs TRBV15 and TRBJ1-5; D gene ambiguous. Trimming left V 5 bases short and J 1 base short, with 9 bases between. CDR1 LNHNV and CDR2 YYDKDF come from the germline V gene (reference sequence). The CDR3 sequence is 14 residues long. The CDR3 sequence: CATSVRLSNQPQHF. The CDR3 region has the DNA TGTGCCACCAGCGTCCGGTTAAGCAATCAGCCCCAGCATTTT. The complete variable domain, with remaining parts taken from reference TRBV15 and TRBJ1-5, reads DAMVIQNPRYQVTQFGKPVTLSCSQTLNHNVMYWYQQKSSQAPKLLFHYYDKDFNNEADTPDNFQSRRPNTSFCFLDIRSPGLGDTAMYLCATSVRLSNQPQHFGDGTRLSIL.

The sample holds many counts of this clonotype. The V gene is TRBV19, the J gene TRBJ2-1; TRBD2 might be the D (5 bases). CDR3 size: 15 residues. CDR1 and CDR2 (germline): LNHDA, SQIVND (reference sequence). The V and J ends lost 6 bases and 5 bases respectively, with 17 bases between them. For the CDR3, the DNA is TGTGCCAGTAGCGTGCCAGCGGTCCTTAACAATGAGCAGTTCTTC. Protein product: CASSVPAVLNNEQFF.

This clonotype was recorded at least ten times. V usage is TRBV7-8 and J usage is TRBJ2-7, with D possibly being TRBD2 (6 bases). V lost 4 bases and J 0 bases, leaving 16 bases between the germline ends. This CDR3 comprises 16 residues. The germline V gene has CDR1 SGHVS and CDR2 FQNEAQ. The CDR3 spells CASSSPSSDISYEQYF. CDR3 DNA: TGTGCCAGCAGCTCCCCCTCTAGCGACATCTCCTACGAGCAGTACTTC. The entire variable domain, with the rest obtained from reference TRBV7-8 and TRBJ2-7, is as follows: GAGVSQSPRYKVAKRGQDVALRCDPISGHVSLFWYQQALGQGPEFLTYFQNEAQLDKSGLPSDRFFAERPEGSVSTLKIQRTQQEDSAVYLCASSSPSSDISYEQYFGPGTRLTVT.

The CDR3 sequence: CASSLGQGRHEQYF. The CDR3 DNA sequence: TGTGCCAGCAGCCTGGGGCAGGGGAGACACGAGCAGTACTTC. V and J are TRBV5-4 and TRBJ2-7; D might be TRBD1 (6 bases). From germline, CDR1 is SGHNT and CDR2 YYREEE (reference sequence). Deletions cut 4 bases from V and 5 bases from J, with 16 bases between. The CDR3 consists of 14 residues.

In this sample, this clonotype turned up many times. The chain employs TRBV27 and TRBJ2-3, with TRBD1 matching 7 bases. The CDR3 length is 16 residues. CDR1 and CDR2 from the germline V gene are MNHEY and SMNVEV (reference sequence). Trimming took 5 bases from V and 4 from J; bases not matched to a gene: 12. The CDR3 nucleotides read TGTGCCAGCAGTCCAAGAAGGGGGCGCGATCCAGATACGCAGTATTTT. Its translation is CASSPRRGRDPDTQYF.